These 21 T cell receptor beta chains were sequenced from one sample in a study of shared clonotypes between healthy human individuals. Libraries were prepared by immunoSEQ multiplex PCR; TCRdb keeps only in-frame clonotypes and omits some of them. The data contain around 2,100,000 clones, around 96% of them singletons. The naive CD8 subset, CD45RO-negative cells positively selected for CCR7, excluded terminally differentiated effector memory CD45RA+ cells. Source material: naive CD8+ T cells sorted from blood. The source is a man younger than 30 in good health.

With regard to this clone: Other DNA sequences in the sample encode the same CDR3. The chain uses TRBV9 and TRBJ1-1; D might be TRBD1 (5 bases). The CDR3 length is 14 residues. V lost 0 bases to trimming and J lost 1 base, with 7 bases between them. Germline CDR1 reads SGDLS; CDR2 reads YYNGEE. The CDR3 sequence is CASSVGGTNTEAFF. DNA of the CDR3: TGTGCCAGCAGCGTAGGGGGGACGAACACTGAAGCTTTCTTT.

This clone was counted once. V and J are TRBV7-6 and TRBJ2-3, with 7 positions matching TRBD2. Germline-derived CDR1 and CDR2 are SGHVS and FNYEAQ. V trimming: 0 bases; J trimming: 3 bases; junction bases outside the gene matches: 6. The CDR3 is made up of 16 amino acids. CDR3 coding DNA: TGTGCCAGCAGCTTAGCGCGGGAGAGTTTGACAGATACGCAGTATTTT. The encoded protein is CASSLARESLTDTQYF.

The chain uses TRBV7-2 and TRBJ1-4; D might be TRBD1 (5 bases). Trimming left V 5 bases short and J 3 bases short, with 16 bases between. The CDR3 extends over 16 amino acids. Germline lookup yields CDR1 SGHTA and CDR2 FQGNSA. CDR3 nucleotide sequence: TGTGCCAGCAGCCCCTTTGGGGGGAATCCTAATGAAAAACTGTTTTTT. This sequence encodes CASSPFGGNPNEKLFF.

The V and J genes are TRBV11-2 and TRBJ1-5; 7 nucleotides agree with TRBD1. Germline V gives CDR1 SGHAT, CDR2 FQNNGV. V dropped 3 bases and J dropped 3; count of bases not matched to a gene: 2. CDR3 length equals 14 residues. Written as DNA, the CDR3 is TGTGCCAGCAGCTTGACAGGGCCCAATCAGCCCCAGCATTTT. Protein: CASSLTGPNQPQHF.

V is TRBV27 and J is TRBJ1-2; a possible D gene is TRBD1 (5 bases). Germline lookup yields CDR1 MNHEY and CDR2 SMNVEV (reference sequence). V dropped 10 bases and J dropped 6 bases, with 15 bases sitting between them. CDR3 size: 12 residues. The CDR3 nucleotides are TGTGCCATCAGGACGTCAGGGAATGGCTACACCTTC. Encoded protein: CAIRTSGNGYTF.

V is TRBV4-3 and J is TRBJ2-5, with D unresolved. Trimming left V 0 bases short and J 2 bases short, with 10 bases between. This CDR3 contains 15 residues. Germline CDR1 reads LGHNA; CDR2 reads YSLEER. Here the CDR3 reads CASSQDIRKQETQYF. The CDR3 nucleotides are TGCGCCAGCAGCCAAGACATTAGAAAGCAAGAGACCCAGTACTTC.

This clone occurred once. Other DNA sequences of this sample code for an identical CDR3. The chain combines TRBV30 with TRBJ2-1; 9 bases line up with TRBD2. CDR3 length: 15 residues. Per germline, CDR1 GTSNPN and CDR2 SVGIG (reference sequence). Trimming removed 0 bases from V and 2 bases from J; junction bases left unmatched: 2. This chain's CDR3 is CAWSVVAGAYNEQFF. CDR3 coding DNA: TGTGCCTGGAGTGTGGTAGCGGGGGCCTACAATGAGCAGTTCTTC.

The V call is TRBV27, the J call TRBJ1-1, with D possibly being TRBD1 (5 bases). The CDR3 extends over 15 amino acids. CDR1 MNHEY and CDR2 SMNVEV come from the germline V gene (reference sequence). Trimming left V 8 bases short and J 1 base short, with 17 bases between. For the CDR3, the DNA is TGTGCCAGCGGCATGCCGGGGGGACCGAACACTGAAGCTTTCTTT. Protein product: CASGMPGGPNTEAFF.

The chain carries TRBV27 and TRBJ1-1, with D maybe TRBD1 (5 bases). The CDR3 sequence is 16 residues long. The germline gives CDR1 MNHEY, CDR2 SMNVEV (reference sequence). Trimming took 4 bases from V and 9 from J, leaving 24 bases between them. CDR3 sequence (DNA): TGTGCCAGCAGTTCGTTGTCCGCCTTGGACAAGATAAAAGCTTTCTTT. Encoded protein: CASSSLSALDKIKAFF.

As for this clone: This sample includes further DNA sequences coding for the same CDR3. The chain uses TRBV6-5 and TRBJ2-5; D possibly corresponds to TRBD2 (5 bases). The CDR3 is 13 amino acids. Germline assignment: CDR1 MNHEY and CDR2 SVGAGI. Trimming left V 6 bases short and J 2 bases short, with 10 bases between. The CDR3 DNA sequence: TGTGCCAGCAGCTTAGCGTTTCAAGAGACCCAGTACTTC. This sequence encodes CASSLAFQETQYF.

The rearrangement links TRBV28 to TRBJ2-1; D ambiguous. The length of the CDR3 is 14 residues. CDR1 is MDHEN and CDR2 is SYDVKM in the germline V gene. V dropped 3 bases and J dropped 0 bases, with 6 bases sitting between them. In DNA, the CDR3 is TGTGCCAGCAGTTTTTTCAGCTCCTACAATGAGCAGTTCTTC. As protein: CASSFFSSYNEQFF.

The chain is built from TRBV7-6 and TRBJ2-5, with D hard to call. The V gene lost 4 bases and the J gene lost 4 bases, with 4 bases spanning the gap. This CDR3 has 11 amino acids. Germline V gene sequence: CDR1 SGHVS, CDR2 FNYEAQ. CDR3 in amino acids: CASSWGETQYF. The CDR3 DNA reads TGTGCCAGCAGCTGGGGAGAGACCCAGTACTTC.

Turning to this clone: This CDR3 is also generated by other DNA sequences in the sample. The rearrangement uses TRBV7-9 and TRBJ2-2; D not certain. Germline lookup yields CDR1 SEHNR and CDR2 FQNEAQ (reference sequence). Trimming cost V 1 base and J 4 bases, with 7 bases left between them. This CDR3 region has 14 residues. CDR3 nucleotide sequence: TGTGCCAGCAGCTTAGTGTCGGGCACCGGGGAGCTGTTTTTT. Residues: CASSLVSGTGELFF.

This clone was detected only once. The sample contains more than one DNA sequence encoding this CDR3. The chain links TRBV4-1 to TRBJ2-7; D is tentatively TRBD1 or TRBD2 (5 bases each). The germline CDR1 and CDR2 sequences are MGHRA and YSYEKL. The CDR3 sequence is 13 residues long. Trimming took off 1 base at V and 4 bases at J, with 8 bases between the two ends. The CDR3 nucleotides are TGCGCCAGCAGCCAAGGAGGGACGTACGAGCAGTACTTC. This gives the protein CASSQGGTYEQYF.

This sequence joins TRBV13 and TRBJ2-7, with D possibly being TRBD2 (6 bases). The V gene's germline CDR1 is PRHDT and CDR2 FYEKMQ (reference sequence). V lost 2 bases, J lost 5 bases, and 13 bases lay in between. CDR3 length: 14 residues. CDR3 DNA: TGTGCCAGCAGCTTAAAGACTAGTCAGCACGAGCAGTACTTC. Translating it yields CASSLKTSQHEQYF.

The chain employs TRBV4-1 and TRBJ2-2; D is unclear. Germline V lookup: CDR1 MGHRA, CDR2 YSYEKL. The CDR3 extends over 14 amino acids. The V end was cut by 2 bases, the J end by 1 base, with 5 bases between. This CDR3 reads CASSQPQNTGELFF. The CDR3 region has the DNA TGCGCCAGCAGCCAACCCCAGAACACCGGGGAGCTGTTTTTT.

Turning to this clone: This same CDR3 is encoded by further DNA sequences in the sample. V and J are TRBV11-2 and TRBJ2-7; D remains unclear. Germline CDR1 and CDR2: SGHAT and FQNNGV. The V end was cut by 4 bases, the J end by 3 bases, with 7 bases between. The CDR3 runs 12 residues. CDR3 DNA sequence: TGTGCCAGCAGCTCAAGTCACTACGAGCAGTACTTC. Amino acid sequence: CASSSSHYEQYF. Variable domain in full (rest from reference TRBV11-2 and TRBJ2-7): EAGVAQSPRYKIIEKRQSVAFWCNPISGHATLYWYQQILGQGPKLLIQFQNNGVVDDSQLPKDRFSAERLKGVDSTLKIQPAKLEDSAVYLCASSSSHYEQYFGPGTRLTVT.

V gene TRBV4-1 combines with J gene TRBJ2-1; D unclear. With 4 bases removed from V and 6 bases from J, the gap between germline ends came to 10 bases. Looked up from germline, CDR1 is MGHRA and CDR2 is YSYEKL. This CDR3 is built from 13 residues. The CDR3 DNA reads TGCGCCAGCAGCCCTTACTCGGTCAATGAGCAGTTCTTC. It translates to CASSPYSVNEQFF.

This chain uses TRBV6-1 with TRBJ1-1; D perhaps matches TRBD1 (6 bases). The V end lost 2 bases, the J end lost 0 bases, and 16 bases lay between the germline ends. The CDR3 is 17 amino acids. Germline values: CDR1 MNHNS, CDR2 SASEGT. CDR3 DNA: TGTGCCAGCAGTGAATGGGGTCCCAGGGACATGAACACTGAAGCTTTCTTT. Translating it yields CASSEWGPRDMNTEAFF.

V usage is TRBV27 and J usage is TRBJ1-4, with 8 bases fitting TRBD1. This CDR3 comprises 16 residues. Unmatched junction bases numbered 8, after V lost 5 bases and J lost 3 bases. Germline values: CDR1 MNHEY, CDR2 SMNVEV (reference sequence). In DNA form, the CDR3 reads TGTGCCAGCAGTCCACAGGGGGTGGTAGCTAATGAAAAACTGTTTTTT. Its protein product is CASSPQGVVANEKLFF. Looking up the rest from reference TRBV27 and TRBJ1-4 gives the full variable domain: EAQVTQNPRYLITVTGKKLTVTCSQNMNHEYMSWYRQDPGLGLRQIYYSMNVEVTDKGDVPEGYKVSRKEKRNFPLILESPSPNQTSLYFCASSPQGVVANEKLFFGSGTQLSVL.

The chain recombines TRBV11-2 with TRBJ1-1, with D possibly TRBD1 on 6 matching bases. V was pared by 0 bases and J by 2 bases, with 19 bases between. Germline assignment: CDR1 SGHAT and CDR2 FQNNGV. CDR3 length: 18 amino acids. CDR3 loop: CASSLEQGTEASNTEAFF. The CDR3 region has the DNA TGTGCCAGCAGCTTAGAACAGGGTACCGAAGCTAGTAACACTGAAGCTTTCTTT.